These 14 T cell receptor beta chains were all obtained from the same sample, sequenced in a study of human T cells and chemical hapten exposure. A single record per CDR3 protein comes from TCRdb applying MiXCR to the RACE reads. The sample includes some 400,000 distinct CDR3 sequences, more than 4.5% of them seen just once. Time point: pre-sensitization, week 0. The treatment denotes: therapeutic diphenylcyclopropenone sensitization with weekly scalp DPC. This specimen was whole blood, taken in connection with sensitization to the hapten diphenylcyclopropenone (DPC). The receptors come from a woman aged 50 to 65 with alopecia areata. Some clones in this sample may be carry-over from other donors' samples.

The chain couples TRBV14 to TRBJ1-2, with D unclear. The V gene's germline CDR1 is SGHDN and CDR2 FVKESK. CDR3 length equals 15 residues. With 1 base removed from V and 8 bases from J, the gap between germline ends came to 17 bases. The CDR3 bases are TGTGCCAGCAGCCAAGCCCAGGTCCTGGCTGGCGGCTACACCTTC. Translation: CASSQAQVLAGGYTF.

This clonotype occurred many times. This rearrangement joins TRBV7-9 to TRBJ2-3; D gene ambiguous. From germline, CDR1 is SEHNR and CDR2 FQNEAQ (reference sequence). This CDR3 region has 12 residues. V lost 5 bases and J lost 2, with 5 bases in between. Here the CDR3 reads CASSGDTDTQYF. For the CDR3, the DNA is TGTGCCAGCAGCGGAGACACAGATACGCAGTATTTT.

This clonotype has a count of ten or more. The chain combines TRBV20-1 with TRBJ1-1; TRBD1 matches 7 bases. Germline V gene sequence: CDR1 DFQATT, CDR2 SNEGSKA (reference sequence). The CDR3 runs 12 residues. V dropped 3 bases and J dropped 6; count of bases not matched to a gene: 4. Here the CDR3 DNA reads TGCAGTGCTAGGTCCCAGGGGGCTGAAGCTTTCTTT. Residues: CSARSQGAEAFF.

The DNA of the CDR3 is TGTGCCAGCAGTTATGGACAGGGATACCAAGAGACCCAGTACTTC. Its protein product is CASSYGQGYQETQYF. The J gene is TRBJ2-5, the V gene TRBV6-5, with 8 bases identical to TRBD1. From germline, CDR1 is MNHEY and CDR2 SVGAGI. The CDR3 consists of 15 residues. V shed 3 bases, J shed 0 bases, and the junction held 3 bases outside the gene matches.

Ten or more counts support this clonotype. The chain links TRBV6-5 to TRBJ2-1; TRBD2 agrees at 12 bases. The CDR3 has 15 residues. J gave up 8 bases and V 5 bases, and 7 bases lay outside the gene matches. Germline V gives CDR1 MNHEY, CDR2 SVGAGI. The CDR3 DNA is TGTGCCAGCAGTCTCGGACTAGCGGGATTTGATGAGCAGTTCTTC. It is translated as CASSLGLAGFDEQFF.

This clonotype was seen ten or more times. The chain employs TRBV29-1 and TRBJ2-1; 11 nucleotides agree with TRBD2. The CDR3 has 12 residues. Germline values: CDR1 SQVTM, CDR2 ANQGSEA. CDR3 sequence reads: CTVAGGYNEQFF. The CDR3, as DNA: TGCACAGTAGCGGGGGGGTACAATGAGCAGTTCTTC.

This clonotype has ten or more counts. CDR3 coding DNA: TGTGCCACCACGGAAGAGACCCAGTACTTC. Translated, it gives CATTEETQYF. The J gene is TRBJ2-5, the V gene TRBV6-1; D is undetermined. CDR1 MNHNS and CDR2 SASEGT come from the germline V gene. The CDR3 covers 10 residues. The germline V and J ends were trimmed by 10 bases and 3 bases, with 6 bases remaining between them.

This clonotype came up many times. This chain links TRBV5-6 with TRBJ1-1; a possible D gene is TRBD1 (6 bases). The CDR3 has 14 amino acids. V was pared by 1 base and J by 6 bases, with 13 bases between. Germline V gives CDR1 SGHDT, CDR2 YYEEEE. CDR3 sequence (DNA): TGTGCCAGCAGCTTGCACAGGGAGGGGGCTGAAGCTTTCTTT. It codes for CASSLHREGAEAFF.

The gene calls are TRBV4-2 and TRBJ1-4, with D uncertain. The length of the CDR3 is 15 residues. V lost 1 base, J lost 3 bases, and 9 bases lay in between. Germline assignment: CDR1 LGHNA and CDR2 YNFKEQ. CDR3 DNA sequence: TGTGCCAGCAGCCAAGGGTCCAGGCCTAATGAAAAACTGTTTTTT. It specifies CASSQGSRPNEKLFF.

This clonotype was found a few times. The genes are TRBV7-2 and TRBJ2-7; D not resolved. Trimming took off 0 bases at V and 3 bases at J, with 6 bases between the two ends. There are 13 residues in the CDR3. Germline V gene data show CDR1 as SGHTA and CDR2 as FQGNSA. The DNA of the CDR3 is TGTGCCAGCAGCTTAGCCGCGGACTACGAGCAGTACTTC. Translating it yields CASSLAADYEQYF.

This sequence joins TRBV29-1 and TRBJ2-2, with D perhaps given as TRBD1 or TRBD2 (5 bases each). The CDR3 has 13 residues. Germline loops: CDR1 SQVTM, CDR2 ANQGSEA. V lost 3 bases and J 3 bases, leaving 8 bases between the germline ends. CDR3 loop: CSVDEGYTGELFF. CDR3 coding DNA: TGCAGCGTTGATGAGGGGTACACCGGGGAGCTGTTTTTT.

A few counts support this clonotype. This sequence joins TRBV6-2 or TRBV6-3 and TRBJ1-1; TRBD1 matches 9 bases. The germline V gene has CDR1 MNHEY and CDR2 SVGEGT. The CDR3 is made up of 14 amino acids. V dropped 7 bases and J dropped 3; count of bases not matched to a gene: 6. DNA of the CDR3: TGTGCCAGCATTCCGACAGGGGGATACACTGAAGCTTTCTTT. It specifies CASIPTGGYTEAFF.

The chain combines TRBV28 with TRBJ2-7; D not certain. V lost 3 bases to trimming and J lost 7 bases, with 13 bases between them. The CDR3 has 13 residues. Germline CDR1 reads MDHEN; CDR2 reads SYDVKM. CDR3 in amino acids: CASSLVRSGEQYF. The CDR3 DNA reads TGTGCCAGCAGTTTGGTCAGGAGTGGGGAGCAGTACTTC. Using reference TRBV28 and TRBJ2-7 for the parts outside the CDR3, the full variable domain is DVKVTQSSRYLVKRTGEKVFLECVQDMDHENMFWYRQDPGLGLRLIYFSYDVKMKEKGDIPEGYSVSREKKERFSLILESASTNQTSMYLCASSLVRSGEQYFGPGTRLTVT.

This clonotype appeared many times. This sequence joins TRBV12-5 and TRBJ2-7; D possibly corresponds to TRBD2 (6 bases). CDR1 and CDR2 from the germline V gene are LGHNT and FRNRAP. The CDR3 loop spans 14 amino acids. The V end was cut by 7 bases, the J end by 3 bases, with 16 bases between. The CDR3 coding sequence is TGTGCTAGTGCCCACGGAGGGTCCGGCTACGAGCAGTACTTC. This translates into CASAHGGSGYEQYF.